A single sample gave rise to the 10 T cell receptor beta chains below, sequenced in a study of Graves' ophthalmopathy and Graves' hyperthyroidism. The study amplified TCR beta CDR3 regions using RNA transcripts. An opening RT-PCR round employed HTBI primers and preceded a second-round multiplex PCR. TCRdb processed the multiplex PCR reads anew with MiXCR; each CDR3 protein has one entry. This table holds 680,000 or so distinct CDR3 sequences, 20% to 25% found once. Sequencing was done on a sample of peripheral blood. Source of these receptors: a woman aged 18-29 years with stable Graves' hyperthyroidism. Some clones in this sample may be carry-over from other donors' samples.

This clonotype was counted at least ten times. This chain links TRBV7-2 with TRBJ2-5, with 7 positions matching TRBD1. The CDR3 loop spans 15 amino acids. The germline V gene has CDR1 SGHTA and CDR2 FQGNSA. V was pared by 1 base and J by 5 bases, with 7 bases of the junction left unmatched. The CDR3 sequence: CASSLEQGMGETQYF. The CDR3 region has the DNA TGTGCCAGCAGCTTAGAACAGGGGATGGGGGAGACCCAGTACTTC.

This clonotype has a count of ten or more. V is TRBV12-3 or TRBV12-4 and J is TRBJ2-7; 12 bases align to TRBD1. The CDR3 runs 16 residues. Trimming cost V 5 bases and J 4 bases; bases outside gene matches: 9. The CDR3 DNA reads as TGTGCCAGCAGTCCTGCCGGGACAGGGGGCATTTACGAGCAGTACTTC. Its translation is CASSPAGTGGIYEQYF.

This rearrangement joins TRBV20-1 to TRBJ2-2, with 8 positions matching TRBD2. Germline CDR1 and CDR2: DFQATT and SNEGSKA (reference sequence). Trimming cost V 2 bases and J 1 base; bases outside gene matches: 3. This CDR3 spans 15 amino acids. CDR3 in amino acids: CSARQAGVNTGELFF. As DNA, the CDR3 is TGCAGTGCTAGACAAGCGGGAGTGAACACCGGGGAGCTGTTTTTT.

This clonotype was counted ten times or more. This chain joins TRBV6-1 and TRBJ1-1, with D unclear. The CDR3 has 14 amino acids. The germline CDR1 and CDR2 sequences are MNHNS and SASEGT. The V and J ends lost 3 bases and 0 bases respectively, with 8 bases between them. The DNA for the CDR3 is TGTGCCAGCAGTGATGGACGGATGAACACTGAAGCTTTCTTT. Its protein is CASSDGRMNTEAFF.

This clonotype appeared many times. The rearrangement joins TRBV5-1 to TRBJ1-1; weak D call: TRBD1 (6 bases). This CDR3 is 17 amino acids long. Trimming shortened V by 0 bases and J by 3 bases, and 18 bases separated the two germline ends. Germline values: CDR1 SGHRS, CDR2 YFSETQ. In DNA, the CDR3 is TGCGCCAGCAGCTTGGCCGCAGGGGTGAATCTAGACACTGAAGCTTTCTTT. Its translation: CASSLAAGVNLDTEAFF.

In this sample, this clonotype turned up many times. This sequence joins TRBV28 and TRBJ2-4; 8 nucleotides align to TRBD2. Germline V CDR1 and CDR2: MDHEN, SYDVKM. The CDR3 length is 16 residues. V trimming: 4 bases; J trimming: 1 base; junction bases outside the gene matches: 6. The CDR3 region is CASSSGGSLAKNIQYF. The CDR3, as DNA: TGTGCCAGCAGTTCGGGGGGGAGTCTCGCCAAAAACATTCAGTACTTC.

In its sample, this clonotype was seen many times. The CDR3 DNA follows: TGCGCCAGCAGCCAACGGGACCTTCCGAACACTGAAGCTTTCTTT. Encoded protein: CASSQRDLPNTEAFF. This chain links TRBV4-1 with TRBJ1-1; D may be TRBD1 (5 bases). The CDR3 covers 15 residues. Germline CDR1 reads MGHRA; CDR2 reads YSYEKL. The V and J ends lost 2 bases and 1 base respectively, with 11 bases between them.

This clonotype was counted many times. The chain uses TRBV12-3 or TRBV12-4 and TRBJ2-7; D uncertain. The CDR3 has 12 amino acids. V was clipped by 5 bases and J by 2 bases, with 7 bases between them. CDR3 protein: CASSTGPYEQYF. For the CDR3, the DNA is TGTGCCAGCAGTACCGGGCCCTACGAGCAGTACTTC.

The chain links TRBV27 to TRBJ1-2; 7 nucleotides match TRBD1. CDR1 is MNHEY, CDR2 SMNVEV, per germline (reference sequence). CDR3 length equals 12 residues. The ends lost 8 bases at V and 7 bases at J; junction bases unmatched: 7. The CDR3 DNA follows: TGTGCCAGCGGTAACAGGGGAGCTGGCTACACCTTC. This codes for CASGNRGAGYTF.

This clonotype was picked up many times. CDR3 nucleotide sequence: TGTGCCAGCAGTTACTCGGGATCGACTGCCACTAACTATGGCTACACCTTC. Amino acid sequence: CASSYSGSTATNYGYTF. V and J are TRBV6-5 and TRBJ1-2; D call uncertain. Trimming removed 0 bases at V and 0 bases at J, with 14 bases between. Germline lookup yields CDR1 MNHEY and CDR2 SVGAGI. The CDR3 consists of 17 residues.